The 30 T cell receptor beta chains listed next were all sequenced from one sample in a study of blood T cell repertoires in COVID-19. TCRdb keeps only in-frame clones here, not all; method: immunoSEQ multiplex PCR. This table holds about 200,000 clones, roughly 80% found once. The sequencing input was peripheral blood. The receptors stem from a woman at least 80 years old with acute or convalescent COVID-19.

The CDR3 reads CSVSRGGGTEAFF. Here the CDR3 DNA reads TGCAGCGTTAGCAGAGGGGGCGGCACTGAAGCTTTCTTT. The gene calls are TRBV29-1 and TRBJ1-1, with 7 positions matching TRBD1. The J segment lost 4 bases and the V segment lost 5 bases, leaving 7 bases of the junction unmatched. Germline CDR1 SQVTM, CDR2 ANQGSEA. This CDR3 has 13 amino acids.

This chain joins TRBV27 and TRBJ1-4; perhaps TRBD1 as D (5 bases). From germline, CDR1 is MNHEY and CDR2 SMNVEV (reference sequence). This CDR3 has 14 residues. V lost 6 bases and J 0 bases, leaving 8 bases between the germline ends. The DNA of the CDR3 is TGTGCCAGCAGAGACAGCCCAACTAATGAAAAACTGTTTTTT. Protein: CASRDSPTNEKLFF. The complete variable domain, with remaining parts taken from reference TRBV27 and TRBJ1-4, reads EAQVTQNPRYLITVTGKKLTVTCSQNMNHEYMSWYRQDPGLGLRQIYYSMNVEVTDKGDVPEGYKVSRKEKRNFPLILESPSPNQTSLYFCASRDSPTNEKLFFGSGTQLSVL.

In its sample, this clone was seen once. CDR3 in amino acids: CASREFRDSEPTNYGYTF. CDR3 coding DNA: TGTGCCAGCAGGGAATTCCGGGACAGCGAACCCACTAACTATGGCTACACCTTC. V and J are TRBV6-1 and TRBJ1-2, with 7 bases that match TRBD1. The CDR3 extends over 18 amino acids. Germline CDR1 is MNHNS and CDR2 is SASEGT. J was trimmed by 0 bases and V by 6 bases; bases with no gene match: 16.

The rearrangement uses TRBV9 and TRBJ2-5; D is perhaps TRBD2 (7 bases). The CDR3 sequence is 13 residues long. Trimming pared 7 bases from V and 2 bases from J, leaving 12 bases between. The germline V gene encodes CDR1 SGDLS and CDR2 YYNGEE. The CDR3 sequence is CASSRGAQETQYF. The CDR3 coding sequence is TGTGCCAGCTCTCGGGGGGCTCAAGAGACCCAGTACTTC. Full variable domain (remainder filled in from reference TRBV9 and TRBJ2-5): DSGVTQTPKHLITATGQRVTLRCSPRSGDLSVYWYQQSLDQGLQFLIQYYNGEERAKGNILERFSAQQFPDLHSELNLSSLELGDSALYFCASSRGAQETQYFGPGTRLLVL.

The chain combines TRBV29-1 with TRBJ2-5; TRBD2 agrees at 12 bases. V lost 7 bases and J lost 2; bases outside the gene matches: 5. This CDR3 spans 14 amino acids. Germline CDR1 and CDR2: SQVTM and ANQGSEA. CDR3 sequence (DNA): TGCAGCGGGAATGGACTAGCGGGGCAAGAGACCCAGTACTTC. This gives the protein CSGNGLAGQETQYF.

The chain has TRBV30 and TRBJ1-3; D is possibly TRBD1 (5 bases). The V gene's germline CDR1 is GTSNPN and CDR2 SVGIG (reference sequence). This CDR3 region has 14 residues. Trimming removed 5 bases from V and 8 bases from J, with 19 bases in between. The CDR3 here is CAWSSGDWVDTIYF. The CDR3 DNA follows: TGTGCCTGGTCTTCCGGGGACTGGGTGGACACCATATATTTT.

This clone occurred many times. This sequence joins TRBV3-1 (or the pseudogene TRBV3-2) and TRBJ1-2, with 7 bases fitting TRBD1. The CDR3 is 14 amino acids. The V and J ends lost 2 bases and 4 bases, in that order; junction bases with no gene match: 4. CDR1 is LGHDT, CDR2 YNNKEL, per germline (reference sequence). CDR3 DNA: TGTGCCAGCAGCCAACCCGGGACAGTCTATGGCTACACCTTC. It specifies CASSQPGTVYGYTF.

J is TRBJ2-4 and V is TRBV29-1; D may be TRBD2 (6 bases). Per germline, CDR1 SQVTM and CDR2 ANQGSEA. Trimming cost V 0 bases and J 6 bases, with 9 bases left between them. CDR3 size: 13 residues. The CDR3 is CSVEDGRGNIQYF. DNA of the CDR3: TGCAGCGTTGAAGATGGGCGGGGAAACATTCAGTACTTC.

This chain connects TRBV18 to TRBJ1-3, with D tentatively TRBD1 (5 bases). V lost 6 bases and J lost 0, with 15 bases in between. CDR3 length equals 16 residues. Germline-derived CDR1 and CDR2 are KGHSH and LQKENI. CDR3 in amino acids: CASSQGTFGSGNTIYF. In DNA, the CDR3 is TGTGCCAGCTCTCAAGGGACTTTCGGCTCTGGAAACACCATATATTTT.

The chain employs TRBV11-2 and TRBJ1-1, with a tentative D call TRBD1 (5 bases). Trimming cost V 1 base and J 1 base, with 19 bases left between them. This CDR3 is 18 amino acids long. Germline lookup yields CDR1 SGHAT and CDR2 FQNNGV. This chain's CDR3 is CASSLAFGFGRENTEAFF. CDR3 coding DNA: TGTGCCAGCAGCTTAGCTTTTGGGTTCGGCAGGGAGAACACTGAAGCTTTCTTT.

This clone was seen only a few times. The chain joins TRBV7-9 to TRBJ1-3; 10 bases map to TRBD1. V was clipped by 5 bases and J by 0 bases; unmatched bases: 7. Germline lookup yields CDR1 SEHNR and CDR2 FQNEAQ (reference sequence). The CDR3 runs to 17 residues. The CDR3 nucleotides are TGTGCCAGCAGCGCAGACAGGGGGCGACTCTCTGGAAACACCATATATTTT. Translation gives CASSADRGRLSGNTIYF.

On this clone itself: Different DNA sequences within this sample yield the same CDR3. The J gene is TRBJ2-3, the V gene TRBV3-1 (or the pseudogene TRBV3-2); D uncertain. V was shortened by 1 base and J by 0 bases, with 5 bases between the two germline ends. In germline, CDR1 is LGHDT, CDR2 YNNKEL (reference sequence). The CDR3 is 14 residues long. The CDR3 DNA follows: TGTGCCAGCAGCCAAGGGGCTAGCACAGATACGCAGTATTTT. Its protein product is CASSQGASTDTQYF.

This sequence joins TRBV6-1 and TRBJ1-2; 10 bases map to TRBD1. Germline V lookup: CDR1 MNHNS, CDR2 SASEGT. The CDR3 runs to 17 residues. V shed 1 base, J shed 4 bases, and the junction held 9 bases outside the gene matches. Here the CDR3 reads CASSEGDRGEILYGYTF. The CDR3 DNA reads as TGTGCCAGCAGTGAAGGGGACAGGGGTGAGATCCTCTATGGCTACACCTTC.

V and J are TRBV2 and TRBJ1-5; D is perhaps TRBD1 (5 bases). V lost 6 bases and J 0 bases, leaving 12 bases between the germline ends. Germline CDR1 and CDR2: SNHLY and FYNNEI. The CDR3 extends over 15 amino acids. The CDR3 is CASREEGISNQPQHF. CDR3 DNA sequence: TGTGCCAGCAGGGAGGAGGGGATTAGCAATCAGCCCCAGCATTTT.

The J gene is TRBJ2-7, the V gene TRBV27; 10 positions agree with TRBD2. This CDR3 contains 14 residues. Germline lookup yields CDR1 MNHEY and CDR2 SMNVEV (reference sequence). With 8 bases clipped from V and 3 bases from J, the junction kept 7 bases outside the gene matches. The CDR3 sequence is CASRPSGSGYEQYF. CDR3 DNA sequence: TGTGCCAGCCGGCCTAGCGGGAGCGGCTACGAGCAGTACTTC.

This clone was found once. V is TRBV27 and J is TRBJ1-2, with D perhaps TRBD1 (5 bases). The CDR3 is made up of 14 amino acids. With 0 bases removed from V and 8 bases from J, the gap between germline ends came to 13 bases. Germline V gives CDR1 MNHEY, CDR2 SMNVEV (reference sequence). CDR3 loop: CASSLSMQGEGYTF. CDR3 nucleotides: TGTGCCAGCAGTTTATCGATGCAGGGTGAAGGCTACACCTTC.

The chain recombines TRBV23-1 with TRBJ1-5, with a tentative D call TRBD1 (6 bases). TRBV23-1 is treated as an ORF (open reading frame) with a function not yet certain. This CDR3 contains 16 residues. V was clipped by 4 bases and J by 6 bases, with 19 bases between them. CDR3 amino acids: CASSPREGGDLQPQHF. CDR3 sequence (DNA): TGCGCCAGCAGTCCCCGGGAGGGGGGGGATCTTCAGCCCCAGCATTTT.

The rearrangement joins TRBV6-5 to TRBJ1-1, with 9 bases that match TRBD1. CDR1 MNHEY and CDR2 SVGAGI come from the germline V gene. The length of the CDR3 is 15 residues. After removal of 6 bases from V and 1 base from J, the junction contained 6 bases not matched to a gene. CDR3 nucleotide sequence: TGTGCCAGCAGGCGGACAGGGGTACAGAACACTGAAGCTTTCTTT. This codes for CASRRTGVQNTEAFF.

This chain connects TRBV19 to TRBJ2-2; 9 nucleotides agree with TRBD2. Germline assignment: CDR1 LNHDA and CDR2 SQIVND (reference sequence). V was clipped by 3 bases and J by 2 bases; unmatched bases: 4. The length of the CDR3 is 16 residues. CDR3 sequence: CASSIASGVNTGELFF. CDR3 DNA: TGTGCCAGTAGTATCGCTAGCGGGGTAAACACCGGGGAGCTGTTTTTT.

The chain carries TRBV7-8 and TRBJ1-3, with 8 bases that match TRBD1. Trimming removed 1 base from V and 4 bases from J; junction bases left unmatched: 15. The CDR3 spans 19 residues. CDR1 is SGHVS, CDR2 FQNEAQ, per germline. Here the CDR3 DNA reads TGTGCCAGCAGCTTAGGGATAGTACCAGGGGGCGCGGGAGGAAACACCATATATTTT. It yields the protein CASSLGIVPGGAGGNTIYF.

V gene TRBV30 combines with J gene TRBJ2-1, with TRBD2 matching 7 bases. V was clipped by 3 bases and J by 6 bases; unmatched bases: 8. The CDR3 is 14 amino acids. Per germline, CDR1 GTSNPN and CDR2 SVGIG (reference sequence). The CDR3 spells CAWRNRLAVNEQFF. Here the CDR3 DNA reads TGTGCCTGGAGAAACCGACTAGCCGTCAATGAGCAGTTCTTC.

This clone came up a few times. The chain is built from TRBV3-1 (or the pseudogene TRBV3-2) and TRBJ2-7; TRBD2 is a possible D gene (6 bases). Trimming cost V 7 bases and J 3 bases, with 16 bases left between them. The CDR3 has 14 residues. Germline V gene sequence: CDR1 LGHDT, CDR2 YNNKEL (reference sequence). The CDR3 DNA sequence: TGTGCCAGCAAAGGGCGGGGTCGGGACTACGAGCAGTACTTC. Residues: CASKGRGRDYEQYF.

The rearrangement uses TRBV6-5 and TRBJ2-5; 16 nucleotides match TRBD2. The junction had 1 base not matched to a gene; V was cut back by 8 bases and J by 4 bases. This CDR3 region has 14 residues. In germline, CDR1 is MNHEY, CDR2 SVGAGI. This CDR3 reads CASGTSGGAETQYF. In DNA, the CDR3 is TGTGCCAGCGGGACTAGCGGGGGGGCAGAGACCCAGTACTTC.

This chain uses TRBV10-3 with TRBJ1-5; a possible D gene is TRBD1 (6 bases). The CDR3 totals 15 residues. Deletions cut 6 bases from V and 6 bases from J, with 18 bases between. Germline V lookup: CDR1 ENHRY, CDR2 SYGVKD. The CDR3 sequence: CAISKGGLRTQPQHF. The CDR3 DNA sequence: TGTGCCATCAGCAAAGGGGGTCTTCGCACTCAGCCCCAGCATTTT.

This rearrangement joins TRBV19 to TRBJ1-5, with no clear D. The germline V gene encodes CDR1 LNHDA and CDR2 SQIVND (reference sequence). V was shortened by 9 bases and J by 4 bases, with 25 bases between the two germline ends. The CDR3 is 17 residues long. This chain's CDR3 is CASRGPGLEGLNQPQHF. In DNA, the CDR3 is TGTGCCAGCCGCGGCCCGGGCCTGGAGGGATTGAATCAGCCCCAGCATTTT. The entire variable domain, with the rest obtained from reference TRBV19 and TRBJ1-5, is as follows: DGGITQSPKYLFRKEGQNVTLSCEQNLNHDAMYWYRQDPGQGLRLIYYSQIVNDFQKGDIAEGYSVSREKKESFPLTVTSAQKNPTAFYLCASRGPGLEGLNQPQHFGDGTRLSIL.

V is TRBV2 and J is TRBJ2-5; TRBD1 matches 9 bases. With V trimmed by 7 bases and J by 4 bases, 13 bases remained unmatched. CDR1 and CDR2 from the germline V gene are SNHLY and FYNNEI. The CDR3 covers 16 residues. The CDR3 DNA reads as TGTGCCAGCACCTGGAGTGGGACAGGGACTGGAGAGACCCAGTACTTC. It specifies CASTWSGTGTGETQYF.

The rearrangement joins TRBV5-8 to TRBJ1-2; tentative D call: TRBD1 (6 bases). Germline lookup yields CDR1 SGHTS and CDR2 YDEGEE. The CDR3 has 18 amino acids. The ends were cut back, 4 bases at V and 0 bases at J, with 22 bases in the middle. CDR3 bases: TGTGCCAGCAGCCCCGGTAGCGGGACGGGACAAGCTAACTATGGCTACACCTTC. It encodes CASSPGSGTGQANYGYTF.

The rearrangement links TRBV9 to TRBJ2-1; no clear D gene. The germline V gene encodes CDR1 SGDLS and CDR2 YYNGEE. This CDR3 contains 12 residues. V was pared by 3 bases and J by 9 bases, with 10 bases between. The CDR3, as DNA: TGTGCCAGCAGCGCCCTGGCGGCTGAGCAGTTCTTC. This codes for CASSALAAEQFF.

This chain links TRBV4-3 with TRBJ1-1; D is unclear. This CDR3 comprises 15 residues. In germline, CDR1 is LGHNA, CDR2 YSLEER. V dropped 2 bases and J dropped 0 bases, with 10 bases sitting between them. Here the CDR3 reads CASSQQPGLNTEAFF. CDR3 in DNA: TGCGCCAGCAGCCAACAACCGGGATTGAACACTGAAGCTTTCTTT.

CDR3 amino acids: CASSPGVGLTEKLFF. The DNA of the CDR3 is TGTGCCAGCTCACCGGGAGTAGGGCTAACAGAAAAACTGTTTTTT. The J gene is TRBJ1-4, the V gene TRBV18, with D unresolved. The CDR3 covers 15 residues. Germline-derived CDR1 and CDR2 are KGHSH and LQKENI. V dropped 3 bases and J dropped 8 bases, with 16 bases sitting between them.